This T cell receptor beta chain was recorded in a study of shared clonotypes between healthy human individuals (dated by TCRdb to the early 2020s). Looking at the study overall: A few men and two women, aged 18 to 49 years, made up the cohort. The study deeply sequenced blood TCR repertoires of about 5 healthy adults to estimate repertoire size and the extent of clonotype sharing between individuals. Per donor, leukapheresis produced somewhere between about 0.85 and 8.9 billion PBMCs. Libraries were prepared and TCR repertoires were sequenced by different laboratories using diverse techniques, in order to increase sequencing depth and limit assay-specific biases. For each donor, three plates each were used for CD4 naive and CD4 memory, two plates were used for CD8 naive, and one plate was used for CD8 memory. Findings and caveats that apply to the study as a whole: Compared with non-shared clonotypes, clonotypes shared by all four sorted-subset donors had higher generation probabilities. Sharing across a handful of donors was observed for 4.5% to 6.5% of naive CD4, 3% to 3.5% of naive CD8, over 2% of memory CD4, and over 0.3% of memory CD8 clonotypes. Pairwise subsampling led to the expectation that sequencing depth would affect the degree of clonotype sharing among donors. Estimated clonotype richness was generally larger for naive than for memory subsets. Only blood was sampled, and tissue TCR repertoires likely differ from those in blood. Incomplete sequencing was indicated by rarefaction of sorted-subset datasets, despite the large sequencing depth. Because the study included a small number of donors, the genetic and exposure-history diversity represented was limited.

TCR CDR3 regions were amplified from genomic DNA by multiplex PCR using the deep immunoSEQ assay. Extracted genomic DNA from each cell subset was distributed evenly across all wells of several immunoSEQ 96-well plates, and each plate was treated as a replicate. Each replicate PCR for sorted subsets received roughly 0.2 ug genomic DNA, equal to 28,000 or so T cell genomes. Purified libraries were quantified with a Qubit 3.0 fluorometer, sized on a Bioanalyzer 2100, and re-quantified with the KAPA Library Quantification kit. Each immunoSEQ 96-well plate was sequenced on its own single-read 150-cycle Illumina NextSeq 550 flow cell. The paper's data handling went like this. Because the immunoSEQ output included only junctional sequences and no quality scores, the filtering could not be the same as the filtering used for full-length reads. To assign V/J genes and CDR3, sequences were annotated using PyIR, a Python wrapper for IgBLAST v1.9, with IMGT germline references. Reads were filtered out if the reads had weak V/J assignments (E-value above 1e-6), no CDR3, stop codons, out-of-frame junctions, or ambiguous translated residues. V3J clonotypes were defined as sequences sharing an identical inferred V gene, J gene, and CDR3 amino acid sequence. Percentage overlap between repertoires was computed as shared unique clonotypes divided by the size of the smaller repertoire. Richness of each repertoire was evaluated using RTK rarefaction, the Chao1 estimator, and Recon v2.1 estimates of unobserved clonotypes. For all TCRbeta clonotypes obtained by the gDNA method from four donors, generation probabilities were computed with OLGA. This is the immuneACCESS table as TCRdb keeps it, with only in-frame sequences that have V and J called. A part of the clones is gone; compared with another copy, unresolved V genes explain less than half, and the rest is unexplained. Clonal size and the V and J genes are those of that table, whereas D and trimming came from the DNA. The sample records about 580,000 clones, 98% of which are singletons. The top ten hold approximately 0.3% of the sample.

About this clone: What antigen it recognizes has not been identified. Nothing much larger sits one base from this clone, and base qualities are not available.

CD8 naive samples consisted of CD45RO-negative cells that were positively selected for CCR7, yielding a CD45RA+CCR7+ population without TemRA cells. Healthy HIV-negative adults with no recently reported acute infections or vaccinations were included as donors. Only Caucasian adults living in Nashville, Tennessee, USA were represented among the donors. Blood was collected by leukapheresis, and PBMCs were isolated by Ficoll-Histopaque density gradient centrifugation and then cryopreserved in liquid nitrogen vapor phase. Analytical flow cytometry was used to check the purity and quantity of each magnetically sorted T cell population. Genomic DNA was isolated from every sorted fraction and measured by UV absorbance on a Nanodrop 2000c. CDR1 and CDR2, per the germline V gene, are WSHSY and SAAADI. Between the V and J ends, shortened by 0 bases and 5 bases respectively, the junction contains 5 bases. Counted from cysteine to phenylalanine, this CDR3 has 13 amino acids. Kept here is only the CDR3 DNA, which spans 39 bases and is read in frame from base 1.

Input material: naive CD8+ T cells sorted from blood. The cell subset or site label, read with the paper, signifies: CD45RA+CCR7+. The source is a man aged 25-45 years in good health. This chain joins TRBV10-2 to TRBJ2-1, with a tentative D gene TRBD2 over 5 matching bases. CDR3 sequence: CASSESTNNEQFF. The nucleotide sequence is given as TGCGCCAGCAGTGAGTCGACTAACAATGAGCAGTTCTTC.